This T cell receptor beta chain was sequenced in a study of T-cell memory formation after mild COVID-19. Study-level points and caveats: Certain responding clones were present in pre-infection memory, suggesting participation of cross-reactive memory.

TCRdb independently ran MiXCR on the 5' RACE reads; one entry per CDR3 protein. This table holds roughly 45,000 distinct CDR3 sequences, 25% to 35% found once. The CDR3 is 12 amino acids. The V gene lost 6 bases and the J gene lost 6 bases, with 12 bases spanning the gap. Per the germline V gene, CDR1 is MNHEY and CDR2 is SVGAGI. Regarding this clonotype: Its antigen is unidentified.

This chain links TRBV6-5 with TRBJ2-7, with a possible D match to TRBD1 (6 bases). The sequenced sample was PBMCs or a T cell subset sorted from them (not recorded which). This receptor was obtained from a young man who had mild COVID-19 (a few samples of this study predate the infection). Cell type and time point are not known. The CDR3 nucleotides read TGTGCCAGCAGACATACAGGGACCGAGCAGTACGTC. Its translation: CASRHTGTEQYV.